The 9 T cell receptor beta chains presented below share a single source sample, sequenced in a study of cytomegalovirus exposure and HLA in healthy donors. 13 Jbeta primers and 60 Vbeta primers were used for the PCR. TCRdb's copy holds only in-frame clones and misses some; the assay was immunoSEQ multiplex PCR. The sample includes 95,000 to 100,000 clones, roughly 85% of them seen just once. Sequences were obtained from PBMCs. These receptors were obtained from a man aged 25 to 45 in good health and CMV-seronegative.

The V and J genes are TRBV30 and TRBJ2-5, with D hard to call. The DNA matches TRBJ2-7 better at its end, which makes the J call doubtful. The CDR3 spans 11 residues. The germline gives CDR1 GTSNPN, CDR2 SVGIG (reference sequence). This CDR3 is CAWSSIHEQYF. The DNA for the CDR3 is TGTGCCTGGAGCTCGATCCACGAGCAGTACTTC.

As DNA, the CDR3 is TGCGCCAGCAGCCTTAATAGCAATCAGCCCCAGCATTTT. This sequence encodes CASSLNSNQPQHF. This rearrangement joins TRBV4-1 to TRBJ1-5, with D unclear. Trimming shortened V by 4 bases and J by 0 bases, and 4 bases separated the two germline ends. Germline values: CDR1 MGHRA, CDR2 YSYEKL. The CDR3 has 13 residues.

The chain links TRBV19 to TRBJ1-4, with TRBD1 matching 9 bases. Germline trimming cut 7 bases from V and 10 bases from J; bases unmatched to any gene: 7. Germline CDR1 LNHDA, CDR2 SQIVND (reference sequence). CDR3 length equals 13 residues. CDR3 DNA sequence: TGTGCCAGTACCCCGACAGGGGGAGGAAAACTGTTTTTT. Amino acid sequence: CASTPTGGGKLFF. Filled out from reference TRBV19 and TRBJ1-4, the complete variable domain reads DGGITQSPKYLFRKEGQNVTLSCEQNLNHDAMYWYRQDPGQGLRLIYYSQIVNDFQKGDIAEGYSVSREKKESFPLTVTSAQKNPTAFYLCASTPTGGGKLFFGSGTQLSVL.

The chain employs TRBV23-1 and TRBJ2-7; a possible D gene is TRBD1 (6 bases). TRBV23-1 is flagged as an ORF with uncertain function. Trimming pared 5 bases from V and 1 base from J, leaving 18 bases between. This CDR3 contains 16 residues. CDR3 protein: CASSSQLKTGSYEQYF. Written as DNA, the CDR3 is TGCGCCAGCAGTTCCCAGCTAAAGACAGGTTCCTACGAGCAGTACTTC.

This clone showed up just once. V usage is TRBV5-4 and J usage is TRBJ2-7, with D possibly matching TRBD2 (5 bases). The V end lost 4 bases, the J end lost 0 bases, and 11 bases lay between the germline ends. This CDR3 is 14 amino acids long. Germline lookup yields CDR1 SGHNT and CDR2 YYREEE (reference sequence). CDR3 in amino acids: CASSEGGGSYEQYF. CDR3 in DNA: TGTGCCAGCAGCGAGGGCGGCGGCTCCTACGAGCAGTACTTC.

This clone was seen more than once but under ten times. The rearrangement joins TRBV2 to TRBJ2-7; D is perhaps TRBD2 (7 bases). Trimming shortened V by 7 bases and J by 2 bases, and 18 bases separated the two germline ends. The length of the CDR3 is 15 residues. Germline V gene sequence: CDR1 SNHLY, CDR2 FYNNEI. For the CDR3, the DNA is TGTGCCAGCACCCTGAAAGGGGGGGGACCCTACGAGCAGTACTTC. It is translated as CASTLKGGGPYEQYF.

The chain employs TRBV19 and TRBJ2-3, with 10 bases matching TRBD2. The CDR3 spans 16 residues. With V trimmed by 1 base and J by 1 base, 2 bases remained unmatched. CDR1 and CDR2 (germline): LNHDA, SQIVND (reference sequence). This CDR3 is CASSIASGGRTDTQYF. DNA of the CDR3: TGTGCCAGTAGTATAGCTAGCGGGGGACGCACAGATACGCAGTATTTT.

The rearrangement uses TRBV5-1 and TRBJ2-2; the D is unclear. The CDR3 consists of 13 residues. From germline, CDR1 is SGHRS and CDR2 YFSETQ. With 5 bases removed from V and 2 bases from J, the gap between germline ends came to 7 bases. This CDR3 is CASRSTNTGELFF. The DNA for the CDR3 is TGCGCCAGCAGATCGACAAACACCGGGGAGCTGTTTTTT.

On this clone: An end of the junction does not agree with germline; a read error may underlie this. This chain links TRBV4-1 with TRBJ2-4; possibly TRBD2 for D (6 bases). The CDR3 is made up of 19 amino acids. Germline V gives CDR1 MGHRA, CDR2 YSYEKL. CDR3 coding DNA: TGCGCCAGCAGCCAAGGGGGAGGACATAGCATAACGCTAAATATGCCACTAAACTTC. It translates to CASSQGGGHSITLNMPLNF.